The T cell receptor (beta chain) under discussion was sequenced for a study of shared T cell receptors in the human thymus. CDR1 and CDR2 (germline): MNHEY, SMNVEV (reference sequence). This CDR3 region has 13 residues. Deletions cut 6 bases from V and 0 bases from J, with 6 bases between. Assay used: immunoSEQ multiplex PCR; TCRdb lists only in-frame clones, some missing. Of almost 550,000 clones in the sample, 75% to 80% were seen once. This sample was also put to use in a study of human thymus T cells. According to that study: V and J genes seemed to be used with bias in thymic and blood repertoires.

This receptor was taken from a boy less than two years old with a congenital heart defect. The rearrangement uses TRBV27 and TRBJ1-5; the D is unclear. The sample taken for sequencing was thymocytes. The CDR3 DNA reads TGTGCCAGCAGCCGCTATAGCAATCAGCCCCAGCATTTT. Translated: CASSRYSNQPQHF.